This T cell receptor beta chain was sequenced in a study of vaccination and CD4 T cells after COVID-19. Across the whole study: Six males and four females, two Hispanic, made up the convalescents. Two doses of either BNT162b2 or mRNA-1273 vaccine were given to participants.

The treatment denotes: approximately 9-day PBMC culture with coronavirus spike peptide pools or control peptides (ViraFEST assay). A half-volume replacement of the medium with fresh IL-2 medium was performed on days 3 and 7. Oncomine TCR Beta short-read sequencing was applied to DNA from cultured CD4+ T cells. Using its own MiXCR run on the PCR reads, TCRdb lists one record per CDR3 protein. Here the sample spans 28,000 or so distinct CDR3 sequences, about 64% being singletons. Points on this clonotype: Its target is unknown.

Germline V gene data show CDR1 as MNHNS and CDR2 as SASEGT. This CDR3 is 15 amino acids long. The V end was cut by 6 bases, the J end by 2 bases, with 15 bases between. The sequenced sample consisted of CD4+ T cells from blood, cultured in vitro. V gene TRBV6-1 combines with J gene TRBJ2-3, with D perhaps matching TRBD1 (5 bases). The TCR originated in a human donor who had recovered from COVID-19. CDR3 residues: CASSQGKPYTDTQYF. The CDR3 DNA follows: TGTGCCAGCAGCCAGGGTAAACCTTACACAGATACGCAGTATTTT.